This T cell receptor beta chain derives from a study of T cell responses to AZD1222 COVID-19 vaccine. The junction had 3 bases not matched to a gene; V was cut back by 0 bases and J by 3 bases. Germline V gene sequence: CDR1 MNHNS, CDR2 SASEGT. The CDR3 totals 15 residues. The method was immunoSEQ multiplex PCR; TCRdb's version includes in-frame clones alone and lacks a portion of them. The table has about 140,000 clones, approximately 90% seen once. The source was peripheral blood, collected 28 days after the second AZD1222 dose. The V call is TRBV6-1, the J call TRBJ2-7, with 9 bases aligning to TRBD2. The source is an adult who received the AZD1222 COVID-19 vaccine. For the CDR3, the DNA is TGTGCCAGCAGTGAAGCGTCTAGCGGGAACTACGAGCAGTACTTC. Its translation: CASSEASSGNYEQYF.